Here is one T cell receptor (beta chain) with its context. This clone was detected only once. The clone's antigen remains unknown. Per-nucleotide qualities are absent, and no much larger clonotype sits a single base away. Healthy HIV-negative adults with no recently reported acute infections or vaccinations were included as donors. Every donor was a Caucasian adult living in Nashville, Tennessee, USA. CD8 memory samples consisted of magnetically selected CD45RO+ cells combined with CCR7-negative CD45RA+ effector memory (TemRA) cells. Blood was obtained by leukapheresis, after which PBMCs were separated by Ficoll-Histopaque density gradient centrifugation and cryopreserved in liquid nitrogen vapor phase. Analytical flow cytometry was used to check the purity and quantity of each magnetically sorted T cell population. Genomic DNA was isolated from each sorted fraction and quantified by UV absorbance on a Nanodrop 2000c.

The sample comes from a study of shared clonotypes between healthy human individuals (dated by TCRdb to the early 2020s). As for the study more broadly: The cohort included a few men and a couple of women between 18 and 49 years of age. Between about 0.8 and 9 billion PBMCs per donor were obtained by leukapheresis. Different laboratories and diverse techniques were used to prepare libraries and sequence TCR repertoires, to increase sequencing depth and limit assay-specific biases. The study deeply sequenced blood TCR repertoires of 5 or 6 healthy adults to estimate repertoire size and the extent of clonotype sharing between individuals. Per donor, three plates each were used for CD4 naive and CD4 memory, two for CD8 naive, and one for CD8 memory. Results the study describes overall, beyond this receptor: Clonotypes shared by all four sorted-subset donors showed higher generation probabilities than non-shared clonotypes. Because the study included only a small number of donors, the genetic and exposure-history diversity represented was limited. Sampling was restricted to blood, and TCR repertoires in tissue are likely to differ from TCR repertoires in blood. Rarefaction of sorted-subset datasets indicated incomplete sequencing despite the large sequencing depth. Roughly 5.2% of naive CD4, more than 3% of naive CD8, 2.3% of memory CD4, and 0.4% of memory CD8 clonotypes were shared across a handful of donors. Based on pairwise subsampling, the degree of clonotype sharing among donors was expected to be affected by sequencing depth. Naive subsets generally had larger estimated clonotype richness than memory subsets.

TCR CDR3 regions were amplified from genomic DNA by multiplex PCR using the deep immunoSEQ assay. For each cell subset, the extracted genomic DNA was distributed evenly across all wells of several immunoSEQ 96-well plates, and each plate served as one replicate. For sorted subsets, each replicate PCR was loaded with around 200 ng genomic DNA, equivalent to 32,000 or so T cell genomes. Purified libraries were quantified with a Qubit 3.0 fluorometer, sized on a Bioanalyzer 2100, and re-quantified with the KAPA Library Quantification kit. Every immunoSEQ 96-well plate was sequenced on a dedicated single-read 150-cycle Illumina NextSeq 550 flow cell. As for the original processing: Because only junctional sequences without quality scores were contained in the immunoSEQ output, filtering matching that applied to full-length reads could not be performed. Sequences were annotated with PyIR, a Python wrapper for IgBLAST v1.9, using IMGT germline references to assign V/J genes and CDR3. Any read was removed if the V/J assignment was weak (E-value above 1e-6), the CDR3 was missing, or the read contained stop codons, out-of-frame junctions, or ambiguous translated residues. V3J clonotypes were defined as sequences sharing the same inferred V gene, J gene, and CDR3 amino acid sequence. Percentage overlap between repertoires was computed as shared unique clonotypes divided by the size of the smaller repertoire. Three approaches were used to assess repertoire richness: RTK rarefaction, the Chao1 estimator, and Recon v2.1 estimates of unobserved clonotypes. OLGA was used to compute generation probabilities for all TCRbeta clonotypes that the gDNA method yielded from a handful of donors. TCRdb mirrors the immuneACCESS table, restricted to in-frame sequences. Some clones are absent from its copies; in checked studies, under half trace to an unresolved V gene, and the reason for the others is unknown. From that table come the V and J calls and clone size; the DNA was used to work out D and trimming. The sample table holds about 380,000 clones, of which 90% to 97% were seen once. 0.32% of the sample rests with the top ten.

The receptor was derived from a man aged 25-40 years in good health. The sequenced sample was memory CD8+ T cells sorted from blood. Explained via the paper, the cell subset or site label denotes: CD45RO+ cells pooled with CCR7-negative TemRA cells.

The nucleotides are TGTGCCAGCAGCAAGCTAGACAGGGACGAGCAGTACTTC. It codes for CASSKLDRDEQYF. Recombination joined TRBV25-1 with TRBJ2-7; 7 bases in between match TRBD1. The CDR3 sequence holds 13 residues, the cysteine and phenylalanine included. Only the CDR3 portion is preserved as DNA: 39 bases, with reading frame beginning at the first base. From V the trimming removes 6 bases and from J it removes 5 bases, while the gene matches leave 7 bases of the junction unaccounted for. CDR1 and CDR2 were assigned from the germline V gene as MGHDK and SYGVNS.